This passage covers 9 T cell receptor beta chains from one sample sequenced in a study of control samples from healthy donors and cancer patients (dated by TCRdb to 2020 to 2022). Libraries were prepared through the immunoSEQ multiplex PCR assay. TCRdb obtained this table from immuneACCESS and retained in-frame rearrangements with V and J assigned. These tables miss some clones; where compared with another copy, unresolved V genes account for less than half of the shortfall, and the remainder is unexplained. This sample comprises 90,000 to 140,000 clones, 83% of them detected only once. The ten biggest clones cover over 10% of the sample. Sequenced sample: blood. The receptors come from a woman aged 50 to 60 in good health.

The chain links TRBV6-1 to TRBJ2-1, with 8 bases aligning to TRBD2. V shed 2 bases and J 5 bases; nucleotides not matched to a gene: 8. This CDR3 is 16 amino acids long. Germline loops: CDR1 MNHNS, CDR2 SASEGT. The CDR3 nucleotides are TGTGCCAGCAGTGAATCGGGGGGGGCTCGGGACAATGAGCAGTTCTTC. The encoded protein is CASSESGGARDNEQFF.

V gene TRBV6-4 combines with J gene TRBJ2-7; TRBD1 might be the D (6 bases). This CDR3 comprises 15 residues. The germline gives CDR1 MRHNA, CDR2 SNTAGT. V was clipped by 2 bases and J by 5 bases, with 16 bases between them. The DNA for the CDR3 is TGTGCCAGCAGTGACCTGGGACACCGTAGTAACGAGCAGTACTTC. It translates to CASSDLGHRSNEQYF.

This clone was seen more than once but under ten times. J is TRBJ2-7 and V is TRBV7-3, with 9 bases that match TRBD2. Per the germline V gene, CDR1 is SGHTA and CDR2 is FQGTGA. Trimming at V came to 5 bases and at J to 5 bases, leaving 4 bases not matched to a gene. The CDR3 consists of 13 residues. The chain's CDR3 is CASSEGGGDEQYF. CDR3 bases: TGTGCCAGCAGCGAAGGCGGGGGGGACGAGCAGTACTTC.

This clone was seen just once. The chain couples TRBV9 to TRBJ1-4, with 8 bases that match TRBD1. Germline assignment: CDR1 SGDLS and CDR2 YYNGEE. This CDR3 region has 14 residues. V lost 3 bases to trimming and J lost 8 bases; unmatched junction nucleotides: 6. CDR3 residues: CASSATGALEKLFF. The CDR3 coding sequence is TGTGCCAGCAGCGCGACAGGGGCTTTGGAAAAACTGTTTTTT.

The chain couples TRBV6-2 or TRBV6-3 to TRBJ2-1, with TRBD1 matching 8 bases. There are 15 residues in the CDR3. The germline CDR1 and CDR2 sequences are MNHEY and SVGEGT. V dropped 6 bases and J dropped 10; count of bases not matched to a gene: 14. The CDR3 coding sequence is TGTGCCAGCAGCCTCGACAGGGGTCCGTGGGGCGAGCAGTTCTTC. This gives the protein CASSLDRGPWGEQFF.

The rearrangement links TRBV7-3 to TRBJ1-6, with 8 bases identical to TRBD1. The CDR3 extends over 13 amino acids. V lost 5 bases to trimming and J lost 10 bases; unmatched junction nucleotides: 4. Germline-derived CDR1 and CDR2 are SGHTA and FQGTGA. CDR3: CASSPGQGSPLHF. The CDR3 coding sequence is TGTGCCAGCAGCCCAGGACAGGGCTCACCCCTCCACTTT. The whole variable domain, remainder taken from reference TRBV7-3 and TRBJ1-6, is GAGVSQTPSNKVTEKGKYVELRCDPISGHTALYWYRQSLGQGPEFLIYFQGTGAADDSGLPNDRFFAVRPEGSVSTLKIQRTERGDSAVYLCASSPGQGSPLHFGNGTRLTVT.

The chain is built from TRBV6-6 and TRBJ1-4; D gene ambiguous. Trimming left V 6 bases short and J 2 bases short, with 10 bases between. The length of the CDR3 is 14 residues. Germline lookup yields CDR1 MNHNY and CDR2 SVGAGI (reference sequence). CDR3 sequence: CASSKDGTNEKLFF. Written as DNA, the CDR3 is TGTGCCAGCAGCAAGGACGGGACTAATGAAAAACTGTTTTTT.

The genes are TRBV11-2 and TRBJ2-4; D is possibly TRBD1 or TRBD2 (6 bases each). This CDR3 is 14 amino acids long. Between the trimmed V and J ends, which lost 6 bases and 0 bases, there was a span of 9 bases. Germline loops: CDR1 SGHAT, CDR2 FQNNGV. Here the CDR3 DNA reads TGTGCCAGCAGGGGGGGCCTAGCCAAAAACATTCAGTACTTC. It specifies CASRGGLAKNIQYF.

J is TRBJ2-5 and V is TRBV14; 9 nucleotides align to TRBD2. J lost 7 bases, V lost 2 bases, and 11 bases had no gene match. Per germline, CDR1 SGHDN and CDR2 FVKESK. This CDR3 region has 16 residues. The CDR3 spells CASSQLAGAGSVTQYF. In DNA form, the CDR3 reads TGTGCCAGCAGCCAATTAGCGGGGGCTGGTAGTGTGACCCAGTACTTC. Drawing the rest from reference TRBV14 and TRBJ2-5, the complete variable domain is EAGVTQFPSHSVIEKGQTVTLRCDPISGHDNLYWYRRVMGKEIKFLLHFVKESKQDESGMPNNRFLAERTGGTYSTLKVQPAELEDSGVYFCASSQLAGAGSVTQYFGPGTRLLVL.